This T cell receptor beta chain was recovered during a study of T cell repertoires in cytomegalovirus infection. Whole-study results and caveats: Adding up the frequency of public TCR beta families identified people who carried CMV plus the relevant HLA.

The germline CDR1 and CDR2 sequences are SGHTA and FQGNSA. The CDR3 extends over 16 amino acids. The junction had 7 bases not matched to a gene; V was cut back by 2 bases and J by 4 bases. TCRdb redid the calling of the reads with MiXCR, one entry per CDR3 protein. The sample holds nearly 650,000 distinct CDR3 sequences, roughly 26% seen once. This clonotype was picked up many times. The antigen remains unidentified. This TCR was sampled from a human donor in good health (CMV status not recorded). Some clones in this sample may be carry-over from other donors' samples. The chain is built from TRBV7-2 and TRBJ2-1; 8 bases agree with TRBD1. Sequencing was carried out using CD8+ T cells from PBMCs. The CDR3, as DNA: TGTGCCAGCAGCTTACAGGGACAGGTCGCATACAATGAGCAGTTCTTC. This gives the protein CASSLQGQVAYNEQFF.